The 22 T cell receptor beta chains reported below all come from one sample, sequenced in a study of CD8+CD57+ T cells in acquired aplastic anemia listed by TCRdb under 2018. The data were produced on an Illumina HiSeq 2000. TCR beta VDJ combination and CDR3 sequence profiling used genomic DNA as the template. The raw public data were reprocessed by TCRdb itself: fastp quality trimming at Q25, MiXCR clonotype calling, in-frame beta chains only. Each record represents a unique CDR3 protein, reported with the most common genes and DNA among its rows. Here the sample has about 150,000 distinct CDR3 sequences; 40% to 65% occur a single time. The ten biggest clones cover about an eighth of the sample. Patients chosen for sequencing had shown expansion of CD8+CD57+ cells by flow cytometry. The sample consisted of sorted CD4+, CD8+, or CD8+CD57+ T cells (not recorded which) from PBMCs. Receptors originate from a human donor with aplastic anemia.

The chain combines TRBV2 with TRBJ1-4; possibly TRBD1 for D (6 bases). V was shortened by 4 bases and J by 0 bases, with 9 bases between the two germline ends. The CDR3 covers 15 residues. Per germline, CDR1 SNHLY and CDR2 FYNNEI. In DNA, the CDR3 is TGTGCCAGCAGTGGCCAGGGGACAACTAATGAAAAACTGTTTTTT. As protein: CASSGQGTTNEKLFF.

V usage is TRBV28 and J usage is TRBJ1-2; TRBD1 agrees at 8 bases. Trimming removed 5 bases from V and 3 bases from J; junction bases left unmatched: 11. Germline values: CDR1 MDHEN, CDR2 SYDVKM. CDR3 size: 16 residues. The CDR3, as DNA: TGTGCCAGCAGTCCCCCGTCTAACAGGGGGTACTATGGCTACACCTTC. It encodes CASSPPSNRGYYGYTF.

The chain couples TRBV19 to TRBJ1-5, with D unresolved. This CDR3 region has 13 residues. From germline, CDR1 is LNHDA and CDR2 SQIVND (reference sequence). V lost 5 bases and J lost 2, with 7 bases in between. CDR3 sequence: CASSREGNQPQHF. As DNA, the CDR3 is TGTGCCAGTAGTCGAGAAGGCAATCAGCCCCAGCATTTT.

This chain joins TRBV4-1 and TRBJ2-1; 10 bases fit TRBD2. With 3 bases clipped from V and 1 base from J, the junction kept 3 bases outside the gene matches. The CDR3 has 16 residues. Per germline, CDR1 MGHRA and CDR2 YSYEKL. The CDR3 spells CASSHERGGSYNEQFF. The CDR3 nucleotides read TGCGCCAGCAGCCACGAGCGGGGGGGGTCCTACAATGAGCAGTTCTTC.

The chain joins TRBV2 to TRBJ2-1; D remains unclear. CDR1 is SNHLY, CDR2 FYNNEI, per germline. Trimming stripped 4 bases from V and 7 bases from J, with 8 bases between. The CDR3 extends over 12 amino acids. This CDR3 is CASSGSVNEQFF. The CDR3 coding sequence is TGTGCCAGCAGTGGCTCAGTAAATGAGCAGTTCTTC. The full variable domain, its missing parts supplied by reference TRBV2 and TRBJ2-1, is EPEVTQTPSHQVTQMGQEVILRCVPISNHLYFYWYRQILGQKVEFLVSFYNNEISEKSEIFDDQFSVERPDGSNFTLKIRSTKLEDSAMYFCASSGSVNEQFFGPGTRLTVL.

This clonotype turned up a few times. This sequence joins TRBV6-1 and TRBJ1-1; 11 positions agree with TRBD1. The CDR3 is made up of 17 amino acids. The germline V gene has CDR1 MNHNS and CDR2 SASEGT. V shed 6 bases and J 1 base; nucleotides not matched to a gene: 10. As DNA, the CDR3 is TGTGCCAGCAGCAAAAACGCCGGGACAGGGGGGAACACTGAAGCTTTCTTT. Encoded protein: CASSKNAGTGGNTEAFF.

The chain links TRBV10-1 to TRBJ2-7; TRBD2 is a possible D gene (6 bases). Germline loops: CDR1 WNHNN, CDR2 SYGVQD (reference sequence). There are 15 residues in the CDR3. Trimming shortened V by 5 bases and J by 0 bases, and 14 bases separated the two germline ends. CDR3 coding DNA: TGCGCCAGCAGTTCTGTAGCGGACCTCTCCTACGAGCAGTACTTC. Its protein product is CASSSVADLSYEQYF.

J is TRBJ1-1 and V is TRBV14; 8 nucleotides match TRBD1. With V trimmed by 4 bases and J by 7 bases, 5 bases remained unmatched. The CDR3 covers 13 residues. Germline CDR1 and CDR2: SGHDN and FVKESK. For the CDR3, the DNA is TGTGCCAGCAGCCCCCGGGACAGGCATGAAGCTTTCTTT. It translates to CASSPRDRHEAFF.

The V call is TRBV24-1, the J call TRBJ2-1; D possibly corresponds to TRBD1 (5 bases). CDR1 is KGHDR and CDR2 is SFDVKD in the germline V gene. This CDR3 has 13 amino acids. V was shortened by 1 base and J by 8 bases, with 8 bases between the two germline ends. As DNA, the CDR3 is TGTGCCACCAGTGATTTCGGCAGGGATGAGCAGTTCTTC. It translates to CATSDFGRDEQFF.

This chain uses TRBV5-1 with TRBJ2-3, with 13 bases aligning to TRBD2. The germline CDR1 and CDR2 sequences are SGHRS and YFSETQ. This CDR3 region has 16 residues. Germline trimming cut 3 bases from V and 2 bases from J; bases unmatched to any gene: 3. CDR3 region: CASSWGTSGITDTQYF. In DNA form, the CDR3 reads TGCGCCAGCAGCTGGGGGACTAGCGGGATCACAGATACGCAGTATTTT.

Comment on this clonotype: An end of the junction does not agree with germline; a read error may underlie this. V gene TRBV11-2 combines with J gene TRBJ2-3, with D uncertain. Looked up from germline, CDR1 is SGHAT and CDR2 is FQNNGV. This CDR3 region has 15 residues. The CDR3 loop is CASSGRSQYTDTRYF. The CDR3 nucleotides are TGTGCCAGCAGCGGGCGCTCTCAGTACACAGATACGCGGTATTTT.

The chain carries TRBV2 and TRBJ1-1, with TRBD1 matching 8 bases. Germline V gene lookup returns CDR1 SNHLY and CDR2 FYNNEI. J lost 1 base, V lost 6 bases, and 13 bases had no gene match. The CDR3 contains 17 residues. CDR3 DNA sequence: TGTGCCAGCAGCTCCAGCAGGACAGGGAGAGGGAACACTGAAGCTTTCTTT. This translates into CASSSSRTGRGNTEAFF.

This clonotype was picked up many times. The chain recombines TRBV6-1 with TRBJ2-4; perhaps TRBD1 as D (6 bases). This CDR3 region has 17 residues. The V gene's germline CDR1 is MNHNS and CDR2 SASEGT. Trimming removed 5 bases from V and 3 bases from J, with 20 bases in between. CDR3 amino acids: CASSLRDTPLVKNIQYF. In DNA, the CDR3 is TGTGCCAGCAGTCTCCGGGACACCCCTCTAGTCAAAAACATTCAGTACTTC.

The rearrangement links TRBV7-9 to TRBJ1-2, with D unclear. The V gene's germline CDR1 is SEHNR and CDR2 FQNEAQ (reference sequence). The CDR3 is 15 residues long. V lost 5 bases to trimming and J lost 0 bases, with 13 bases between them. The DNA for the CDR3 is TGTGCCAGCAGCCTGGGCAGCGTTTCTAACTATGGCTACACCTTC. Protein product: CASSLGSVSNYGYTF.

The CDR3 spells CATRGRGVPGDTIYF. CDR3 DNA: TGTGCCACCAGAGGTCGGGGGGTCCCAGGAGACACCATATATTTT. The V gene is TRBV15, the J gene TRBJ1-3, with D tentatively TRBD1 (5 bases). Germline-derived CDR1 and CDR2 are LNHNV and YYDKDF (reference sequence). The CDR3 contains 15 residues. V lost 6 bases, J lost 8 bases, and 20 bases lay in between.

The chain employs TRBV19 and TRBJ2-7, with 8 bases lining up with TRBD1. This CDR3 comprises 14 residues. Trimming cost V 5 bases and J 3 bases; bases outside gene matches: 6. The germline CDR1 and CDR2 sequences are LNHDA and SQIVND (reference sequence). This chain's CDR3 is CASSSGTGNYEQYF. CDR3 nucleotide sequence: TGTGCCAGTAGTTCTGGGACAGGAAACTACGAGCAGTACTTC.

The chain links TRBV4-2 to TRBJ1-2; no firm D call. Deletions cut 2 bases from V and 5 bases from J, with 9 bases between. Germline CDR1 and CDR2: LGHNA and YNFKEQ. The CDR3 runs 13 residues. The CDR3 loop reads CASSQIPRYGYTF. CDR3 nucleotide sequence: TGTGCCAGCAGCCAAATCCCCAGGTATGGCTACACCTTC.

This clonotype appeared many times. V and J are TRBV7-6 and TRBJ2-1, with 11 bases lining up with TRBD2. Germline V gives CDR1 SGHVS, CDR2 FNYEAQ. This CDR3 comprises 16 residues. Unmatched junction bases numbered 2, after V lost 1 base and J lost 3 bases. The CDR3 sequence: CASSLETSGDYNEQFF. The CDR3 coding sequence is TGTGCCAGCAGCTTAGAGACTAGCGGGGACTACAATGAGCAGTTCTTC.

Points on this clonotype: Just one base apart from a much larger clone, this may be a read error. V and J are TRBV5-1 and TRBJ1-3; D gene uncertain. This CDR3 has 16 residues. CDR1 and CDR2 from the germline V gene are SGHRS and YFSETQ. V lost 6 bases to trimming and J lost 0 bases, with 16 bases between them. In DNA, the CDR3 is TGCGCCAGCAACTTTGAGGTGATGAGCTCTGGAAACACCATATATTTT. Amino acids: CASNFEVMSSGNTIYF.

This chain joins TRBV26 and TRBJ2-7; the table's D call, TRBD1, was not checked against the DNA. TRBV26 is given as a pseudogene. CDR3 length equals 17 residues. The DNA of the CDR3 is TGTGCCAGCAGTTCTAGCAGCCAAGTCGACAGGGGGGTCGAGCAGTACTTC. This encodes CASSSSSQVDRGVEQYF.

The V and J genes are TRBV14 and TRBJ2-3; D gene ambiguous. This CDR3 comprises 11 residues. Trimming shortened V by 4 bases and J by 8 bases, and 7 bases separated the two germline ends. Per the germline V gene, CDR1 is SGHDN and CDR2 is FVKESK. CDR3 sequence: CASSRFSTQYF. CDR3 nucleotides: TGTGCCAGCAGCCGCTTCAGTACGCAGTATTTT.

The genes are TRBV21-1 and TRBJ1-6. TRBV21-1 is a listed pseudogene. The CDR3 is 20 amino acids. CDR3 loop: CASSTPRLGTSQTMNSPLHF. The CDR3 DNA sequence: TGTGCCAGCAGCACTCCCAGACTTGGGACCAGCCAAACTATGAATTCACCCCTCCACTTT.